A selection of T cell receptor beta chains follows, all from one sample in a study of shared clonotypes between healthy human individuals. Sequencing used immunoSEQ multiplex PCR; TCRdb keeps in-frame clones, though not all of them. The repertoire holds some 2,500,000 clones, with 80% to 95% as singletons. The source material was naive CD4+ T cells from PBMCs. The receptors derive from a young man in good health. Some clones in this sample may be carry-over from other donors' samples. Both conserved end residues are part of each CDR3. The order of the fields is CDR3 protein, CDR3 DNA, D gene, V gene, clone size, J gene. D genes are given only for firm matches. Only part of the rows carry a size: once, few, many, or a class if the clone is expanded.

CDR3aa: CASRVDRSYGYTF; CDR3nt: TGTGCCAGCAGGGTGGACAGGAGCTATGGCTACACCTTC; d_gene: TRBD1; v_gene: TRBV28; abundance: NA; j_gene: TRBJ1-2
CDR3aa: CASSYSRWDGNTIYF; CDR3nt: TGTGCCAGCAGTTACTCCAGGTGGGATGGAAACACCATATATTTT; d_gene: NA; v_gene: TRBV6-6; abundance: NA; j_gene: TRBJ1-3
CDR3aa: CASREGLAGGSSELFF; CDR3nt: TGTGCCAGCAGGGAGGGACTAGCGGGAGGCTCGTCAGAGCTGTTTTTT; d_gene: TRBD2; v_gene: TRBV2; abundance: NA; j_gene: TRBJ2-2
CDR3aa: CASSVGGHLNEKLFF; CDR3nt: TGTGCCAGCAGCGTAGGGGGTCACCTTAATGAAAAACTGTTTTTT; d_gene: NA; v_gene: TRBV9; abundance: NA; j_gene: TRBJ1-4
CDR3aa: CATSRVRSGGYTF; CDR3nt: TGTGCCACCAGCAGAGTTCGTTCGGGTGGCTACACCTTC; d_gene: NA; v_gene: TRBV15; abundance: NA; j_gene: TRBJ1-2
CDR3aa: CSGWTGDGGYTF; CDR3nt: TGCAGCGGCTGGACAGGGGACGGCGGCTACACCTTC; d_gene: TRBD1; v_gene: TRBV29-1; abundance: NA; j_gene: TRBJ1-2
CDR3aa: CASSEAWGGFSPLHF; CDR3nt: TGTGCCAGCAGTGAAGCGTGGGGGGGCTTCTCACCCCTCCACTTT; d_gene: NA; v_gene: TRBV6-1; abundance: NA; j_gene: TRBJ1-6
CDR3aa: CSVAGGVLRETQYF; CDR3nt: TGCAGCGTTGCGGGGGGGGTCCTGAGAGAGACCCAGTACTTC; d_gene: TRBD2; v_gene: TRBV29-1; abundance: NA; j_gene: TRBJ2-5
CDR3aa: CASSFNDREGQPQHF; CDR3nt: TGTGCCAGCAGTTTCAACGACAGGGAGGGTCAGCCCCAGCATTTT; d_gene: TRBD1; v_gene: TRBV27; abundance: NA; j_gene: TRBJ1-5
CDR3aa: CASSATGGRAGEQYF; CDR3nt: TGCGCCAGCAGCGCCACAGGGGGAAGAGCGGGCGAGCAGTACTTC; d_gene: TRBD1; v_gene: TRBV5-1; abundance: NA; j_gene: TRBJ2-7
CDR3aa: CAPRDERESNEQFF; CDR3nt: TGTGCCCCCAGGGATGAGCGGGAGAGCAATGAGCAGTTCTTC; d_gene: TRBD2; v_gene: TRBV10-3; abundance: NA; j_gene: TRBJ2-1
CDR3aa: CASRPGGSTDTQYF; CDR3nt: TGTGCCAGCAGACCAGGAGGAAGCACAGATACGCAGTATTTT; d_gene: NA; v_gene: TRBV6-5; abundance: NA; j_gene: TRBJ2-3
CDR3aa: CASSPPDRFPYYEQYF; CDR3nt: TGTGCCAGCTCACCACCTGATAGGTTCCCGTACTACGAGCAGTACTTC; d_gene: NA; v_gene: TRBV18; abundance: NA; j_gene: TRBJ2-7
CDR3aa: CASSLGRGGYGYTF; CDR3nt: TGTGCCAGCTCACTAGGCAGGGGCGGCTATGGCTACACCTTC; d_gene: NA; v_gene: TRBV18; abundance: NA; j_gene: TRBJ1-2
CDR3aa: CASTKLAGGGGDEQYF; CDR3nt: TGTGCCAGCACCAAGCTAGCGGGAGGGGGTGGAGACGAGCAGTACTTC; d_gene: TRBD2; v_gene: TRBV28; abundance: once; j_gene: TRBJ2-7
CDR3aa: CASSLGLAGLYEQYF; CDR3nt: TGTGCCAGCAGCTTAGGCCTAGCGGGCCTCTACGAGCAGTACTTC; d_gene: TRBD2; v_gene: TRBV5-4; abundance: NA; j_gene: TRBJ2-7
CDR3aa: CASSVRTGPKDTEAFF; CDR3nt: TGTGCCAGCAGCGTTAGGACAGGCCCTAAAGACACTGAAGCTTTCTTT; d_gene: TRBD1; v_gene: TRBV9; abundance: NA; j_gene: TRBJ1-1
CDR3aa: CASSPGDTQYF; CDR3nt: TGTGCCAGCAGCCCTGGGGATACGCAGTATTTT; d_gene: NA; v_gene: TRBV14; abundance: NA; j_gene: TRBJ2-3
CDR3aa: CASSEGMLMNTEAFF; CDR3nt: TGTGCCAGCAGTGAAGGGATGCTTATGAACACTGAAGCTTTCTTT; d_gene: NA; v_gene: TRBV6-1; abundance: NA; j_gene: TRBJ1-1
CDR3aa: CASSQAGGEAFF; CDR3nt: TGCGCCAGCAGCCAAGCGGGCGGCGAAGCTTTCTTT; d_gene: NA; v_gene: TRBV5-1; abundance: NA; j_gene: TRBJ1-1
CDR3aa: CASSLGRASSYNEQFF; CDR3nt: TGTGCCAGCAGCTTGGGGCGGGCGAGCTCCTACAATGAGCAGTTCTTC; d_gene: NA; v_gene: TRBV5-4; abundance: once; j_gene: TRBJ2-1
CDR3aa: CASSLNGQSYGYTF; CDR3nt: TGTGCCAGCTCACTAAACGGACAGAGCTATGGCTACACCTTC; d_gene: NA; v_gene: TRBV18; abundance: NA; j_gene: TRBJ1-2
CDR3aa: CASSQVAGSATDTQYF; CDR3nt: TGCGCCAGCAGCCAGGTAGCGGGATCGGCCACAGATACGCAGTATTTT; d_gene: TRBD2; v_gene: TRBV4-3; abundance: once; j_gene: TRBJ2-3
CDR3aa: CASSWTRRTYEQYF; CDR3nt: TGTGCCAGCAGCTGGACTAGGCGGACCTACGAGCAGTACTTC; d_gene: TRBD2; v_gene: TRBV7-8; abundance: NA; j_gene: TRBJ2-7
CDR3aa: CASSSRQLNQPQHF; CDR3nt: TGTGCCAGCAGTTCCCGACAGCTCAATCAGCCCCAGCATTTT; d_gene: NA; v_gene: TRBV28; abundance: NA; j_gene: TRBJ1-5
CDR3aa: CATSRDSTGQPQHF; CDR3nt: TGTGCCACCAGCAGAGATTCTACGGGTCAGCCCCAGCATTTT; d_gene: NA; v_gene: TRBV15; abundance: NA; j_gene: TRBJ1-5
CDR3aa: CASSLEEGQMNTEAFF; CDR3nt: TGCGCCAGCAGCTTGGAGGAAGGTCAGATGAACACTGAAGCTTTCTTT; d_gene: NA; v_gene: TRBV5-1; abundance: once; j_gene: TRBJ1-1
CDR3aa: CASSSSGTFSQYF; CDR3nt: TGTGCCAGCAGCTCTTCGGGAACTTTCTCTCAGTACTTC; d_gene: NA; v_gene: TRBV7-3; abundance: NA; j_gene: TRBJ2-5
CDR3aa: CASRMMFATEAFF; CDR3nt: TGTGCCAGTAGGATGATGTTTGCGACTGAAGCTTTCTTT; d_gene: NA; v_gene: TRBV19; abundance: few; j_gene: TRBJ1-1
CDR3aa: CASSEELYNEQFF; CDR3nt: TGTGCCAGCAGTGAGGAACTATACAATGAGCAGTTCTTC; d_gene: NA; v_gene: TRBV2; abundance: NA; j_gene: TRBJ2-1
CDR3aa: CSARRWDEQFF; CDR3nt: TGCAGTGCTAGACGCTGGGATGAGCAGTTCTTC; d_gene: NA; v_gene: TRBV20-1; abundance: NA; j_gene: TRBJ2-1
CDR3aa: CASSGQNTEAFF; CDR3nt: TGTGCCAGCAGCGGCCAGAACACTGAAGCTTTCTTT; d_gene: NA; v_gene: TRBV5-4; abundance: NA; j_gene: TRBJ1-1
CDR3aa: CASSLPRRRQYF; CDR3nt: TGTGCCAGCAGCTTACCTAGGAGGCGGCAGTACTTC; d_gene: NA; v_gene: TRBV11-2; abundance: NA; j_gene: TRBJ2-7
CDR3aa: CASSSGGLNTGELFF; CDR3nt: TGTGCCAGCAGCTCCGGGGGGCTTAACACCGGGGAGCTGTTTTTT; d_gene: NA; v_gene: TRBV11-3; abundance: NA; j_gene: TRBJ2-2
CDR3aa: CASSTPSANYEQYF; CDR3nt: TGTGCCAGCAGTACCCCTTCAGCGAACTACGAGCAGTACTTC; d_gene: NA; v_gene: TRBV6-5; abundance: NA; j_gene: TRBJ2-7
CDR3aa: CASSLASGPTGELFF; CDR3nt: TGTGCCAGCAGCTTAGCTTCCGGTCCCACCGGGGAGCTGTTTTTT; d_gene: NA; v_gene: TRBV7-2; abundance: NA; j_gene: TRBJ2-2
CDR3aa: CASSFGITDTQYF; CDR3nt: TGTGCCAGCAGCTTCGGGATCACGGATACGCAGTATTTT; d_gene: NA; v_gene: TRBV7-2; abundance: NA; j_gene: TRBJ2-3
CDR3aa: CASSPRAVSGANVLTF; CDR3nt: TGTGCCAGCAGCCCCCGTGCGGTCTCTGGGGCCAACGTCCTGACTTTC; d_gene: NA; v_gene: TRBV7-9; abundance: NA; j_gene: TRBJ2-6
CDR3aa: CASSFAQNYGYTF; CDR3nt: TGTGCCAGCAGTTTCGCACAGAACTATGGCTACACCTTC; d_gene: NA; v_gene: TRBV28; abundance: NA; j_gene: TRBJ1-2
CDR3aa: CASRARQGYGYTF; CDR3nt: TGTGCCAGCAGGGCGAGACAGGGCTATGGCTACACCTTC; d_gene: TRBD1; v_gene: TRBV2; abundance: NA; j_gene: TRBJ1-2
CDR3aa: CASRTRTSWYQETQYF; CDR3nt: TGTGCCAGCAGGACCCGGACTAGCTGGTACCAAGAGACCCAGTACTTC; d_gene: TRBD2; v_gene: TRBV27; abundance: NA; j_gene: TRBJ2-5
CDR3aa: CAISATGPASYKNEQFF; CDR3nt: TGTGCCATCAGCGCCACAGGGCCCGCATCTTACAAGAATGAGCAGTTCTTC; d_gene: NA; v_gene: TRBV10-3; abundance: NA; j_gene: TRBJ2-1
CDR3aa: CASSRDNNSPLHF; CDR3nt: TGTGCCAGCAGCCGCGATAATAATTCACCCCTCCACTTT; d_gene: NA; v_gene: TRBV5-6; abundance: once; j_gene: TRBJ1-6
CDR3aa: CASSSRGTGGPPLHF; CDR3nt: TGTGCCAGCAGCTCGAGAGGGACAGGGGGGCCACCCCTCCACTTT; d_gene: TRBD1; v_gene: TRBV11-2; abundance: NA; j_gene: TRBJ1-6
CDR3aa: CASSLFDVRSYNEQFF; CDR3nt: TGTGCCAGCAGCTTATTTGATGTACGGTCCTACAATGAGCAGTTCTTC; d_gene: NA; v_gene: TRBV7-2; abundance: NA; j_gene: TRBJ2-1
CDR3aa: CASMGETQYF; CDR3nt: TGTGCCAGCATGGGGGAGACCCAGTACTTC; d_gene: NA; v_gene: TRBV2; abundance: NA; j_gene: TRBJ2-5
CDR3aa: CASSSDYHNEQFF; CDR3nt: TGTGCCAGCAGCTCCGACTACCACAATGAGCAGTTCTTC; d_gene: NA; v_gene: TRBV7-8; abundance: NA; j_gene: TRBJ2-1
CDR3aa: CASSLVGQRSLHF; CDR3nt: TGTGCCAGCAGCTTAGTAGGACAACGGTCCCTCCACTTT; d_gene: NA; v_gene: TRBV11-2; abundance: NA; j_gene: TRBJ1-6